The 11 T cell receptor beta chains listed next were all sequenced from one sample in a study of human T cells and chemical hapten exposure. Time point of the sample: patch test 3, about 24 weeks after DPC sensitization. As for treatment: therapeutic diphenylcyclopropenone sensitization with weekly scalp DPC. TCRdb re-called the RACE reads with MiXCR, one entry per CDR3 protein. Of fewer than 200,000 distinct CDR3 sequences listed, 25% to 35% are singletons. This sample comprised whole blood, obtained in connection with sensitization to the hapten diphenylcyclopropenone (DPC). The receptors stem from a woman aged 18-30 years with alopecia areata. Some clones in this sample may be carry-over from other donors' samples.

This clonotype was observed a handful of times. The chain is built from TRBV29-1 and TRBJ2-7, with 8 bases fitting TRBD1. This CDR3 has 11 residues. The germline gives CDR1 SQVTM, CDR2 ANQGSEA. With 7 bases clipped from V and 3 bases from J, the junction kept 2 bases outside the gene matches. CDR3 protein: CSAGQVYEQYF. CDR3 coding DNA: TGCAGCGCGGGACAGGTCTACGAGCAGTACTTC.

This clonotype was observed a few times. This chain joins TRBV15 and TRBJ2-4; 11 bases agree with TRBD2. Trimming removed 0 bases from V and 8 bases from J; junction bases left unmatched: 6. Per the germline V gene, CDR1 is LNHNV and CDR2 is YYDKDF (reference sequence). The length of the CDR3 is 16 residues. The DNA for the CDR3 is TGTGCCACCAGCAGAGAGGGCCGTAGCGGGAGGGACATTCAGTACTTC. Translating gives CATSREGRSGRDIQYF.

The DNA of the CDR3 is TGTGCCAGCAGCCCCGGGACCGCCGAGCAGTACTTC. Encoded protein: CASSPGTAEQYF. The V and J genes are TRBV11-3 and TRBJ2-7; D is possibly TRBD1 or TRBD2 (5 bases each). CDR3 length: 12 amino acids. Germline V gives CDR1 SGHNT, CDR2 YENEEA. Trimming removed 5 bases at V and 6 bases at J, with 11 bases between.

The V and J genes are TRBV20-1 and TRBJ1-2; TRBD1 might be the D (5 bases). V was trimmed by 5 bases and J by 8 bases, leaving 15 bases between them. The germline CDR1 and CDR2 sequences are DFQATT and SNEGSKA (reference sequence). CDR3 length: 12 amino acids. In DNA, the CDR3 is TGCAGTGCTGGGGGAACAGGTTTAGGCTACACCTTC. It is translated as CSAGGTGLGYTF.

This clonotype was seen only a few times. CDR3 DNA sequence: TGTGCTAGTGGGGCAAGTAGACACGGTGAGCAGTTCTTC. Translating gives CASGASRHGEQFF. This chain joins TRBV12-5 and TRBJ2-1; D not resolved. This CDR3 has 13 residues. V shed 6 bases and J shed 9 bases, with 15 bases lying between them. The germline V gene encodes CDR1 LGHNT and CDR2 FRNRAP.

This clonotype has more than one count but fewer than ten. V and J are TRBV6-6 and TRBJ2-7, with 9 positions matching TRBD1. V shed 0 bases, J shed 1 base, and the junction held 1 base outside the gene matches. The CDR3 covers 15 residues. Germline V gene data show CDR1 as MNHNY and CDR2 as SVGAGI (reference sequence). CDR3 DNA sequence: TGTGCCAGCAGTTACTCAGGGACAGGGTCCTACGAGCAGTACTTC. Its translation is CASSYSGTGSYEQYF.

This chain's CDR3 is CASSQDRGGYGYTF. The CDR3 DNA is TGCGCCAGCAGCCAAGACAGGGGTGGCTATGGCTACACCTTC. The V and J genes are TRBV4-3 and TRBJ1-2, with D possibly matching TRBD1 (6 bases). Germline V CDR1 and CDR2: LGHNA, YSLEER. V was pared by 0 bases and J by 4 bases, with 9 bases between. The CDR3 is made up of 14 amino acids.

In this sample, this clonotype turned up a few times. The gene calls are TRBV12-3 or TRBV12-4 and TRBJ1-1; D not certain. V was trimmed by 3 bases and J by 5 bases, leaving 10 bases between them. This CDR3 is 13 amino acids long. CDR3 DNA: TGTGCCAGCAGTTTTGAGGAATTGACTGAAGCTTTCTTT. It encodes CASSFEELTEAFF.

This clonotype showed up just once. CDR3 sequence (DNA): TGCAGTGCTAGTTTAAGGGCCCACGAGCAGTACTTC. Translating it yields CSASLRAHEQYF. This rearrangement joins TRBV20-1 to TRBJ2-7, with D unclear. CDR1 DFQATT and CDR2 SNEGSKA come from the germline V gene (reference sequence). The CDR3 covers 12 residues. V dropped 3 bases and J dropped 5 bases, with 11 bases sitting between them.

This clonotype was seen more than once but under ten times. J is TRBJ2-7 and V is TRBV18, with no clear D. Germline V lookup: CDR1 KGHSH, CDR2 LQKENI. V was shortened by 5 bases and J by 3 bases, with 17 bases between the two germline ends. The CDR3 runs to 15 residues. The CDR3 DNA reads TGTGCCAGCTCAGCCGACCGGTTGACTTTCTACGAGCAGTACTTC. Translated: CASSADRLTFYEQYF.

The gene calls are TRBV29-1 and TRBJ1-2, with D tentatively TRBD1 (6 bases). Germline CDR1 SQVTM, CDR2 ANQGSEA. The CDR3 has 14 amino acids. The V gene lost 4 bases and the J gene lost 4 bases, with 16 bases spanning the gap. The CDR3 nucleotides read TGCAGCGTTGTGGCGGGGGCGAGTGTCTATGGCTACACCTTC. It codes for CSVVAGASVYGYTF.